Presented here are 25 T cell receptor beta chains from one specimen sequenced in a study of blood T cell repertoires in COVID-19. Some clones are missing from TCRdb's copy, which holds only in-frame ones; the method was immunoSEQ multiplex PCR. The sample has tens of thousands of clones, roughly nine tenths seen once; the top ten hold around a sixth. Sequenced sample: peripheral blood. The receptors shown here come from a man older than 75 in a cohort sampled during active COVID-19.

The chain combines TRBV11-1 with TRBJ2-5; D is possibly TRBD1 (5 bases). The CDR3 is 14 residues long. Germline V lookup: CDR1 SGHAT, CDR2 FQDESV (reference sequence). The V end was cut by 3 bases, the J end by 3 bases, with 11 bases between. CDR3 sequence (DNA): TGTGCCAGCAGCTTTTCAGGGATAGAAGAGACCCAGTACTTC. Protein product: CASSFSGIEETQYF. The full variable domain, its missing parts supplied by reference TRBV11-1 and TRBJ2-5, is EAEVAQSPRYKITEKSQAVAFWCDPISGHATLYWYRQILGQGPELLVQFQDESVVDDSQLPKDRFSAERLKGVDSTLKIQPAELGDSAMYLCASSFSGIEETQYFGPGTRLLVL.

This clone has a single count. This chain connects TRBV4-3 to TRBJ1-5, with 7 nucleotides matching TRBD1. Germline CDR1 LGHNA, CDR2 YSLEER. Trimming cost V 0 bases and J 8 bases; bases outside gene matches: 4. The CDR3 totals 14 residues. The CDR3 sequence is CASSQDQGQKPQHF. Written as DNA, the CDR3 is TGCGCCAGCAGCCAAGACCAGGGACAGAAGCCCCAGCATTTT.

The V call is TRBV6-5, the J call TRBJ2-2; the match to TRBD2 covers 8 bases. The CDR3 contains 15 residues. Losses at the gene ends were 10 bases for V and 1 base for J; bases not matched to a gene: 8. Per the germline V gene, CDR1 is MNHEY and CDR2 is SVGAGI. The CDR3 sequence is CATEVAGGNTGELFF. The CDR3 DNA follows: TGTGCCACCGAGGTGGCGGGGGGGAACACCGGGGAGCTGTTTTTT.

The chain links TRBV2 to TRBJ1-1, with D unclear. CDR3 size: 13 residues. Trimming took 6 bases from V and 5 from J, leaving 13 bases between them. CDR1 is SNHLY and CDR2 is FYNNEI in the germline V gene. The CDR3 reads CASSSAVITEAFF. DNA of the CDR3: TGTGCCAGCAGCTCTGCAGTTATAACTGAAGCTTTCTTT.

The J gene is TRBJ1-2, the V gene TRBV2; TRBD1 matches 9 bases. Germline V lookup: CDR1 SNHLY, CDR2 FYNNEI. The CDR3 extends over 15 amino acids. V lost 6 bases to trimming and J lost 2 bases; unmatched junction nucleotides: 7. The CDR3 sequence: CASRAGQGENYGYTF. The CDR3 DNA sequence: TGTGCCAGCAGGGCGGGACAGGGAGAAAACTATGGCTACACCTTC.

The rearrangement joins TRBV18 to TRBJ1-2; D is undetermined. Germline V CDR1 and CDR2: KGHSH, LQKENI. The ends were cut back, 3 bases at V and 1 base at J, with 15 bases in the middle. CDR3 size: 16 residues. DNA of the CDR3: TGTGCCAGCTCACCCTTGGCTGATTACCTTAACTATGGCTACACCTTC. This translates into CASSPLADYLNYGYTF.

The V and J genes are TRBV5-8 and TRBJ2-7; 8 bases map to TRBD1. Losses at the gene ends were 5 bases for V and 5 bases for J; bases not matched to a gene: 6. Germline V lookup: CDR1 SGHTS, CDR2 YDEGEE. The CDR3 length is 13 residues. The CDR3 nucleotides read TGTGCCAGCAGGAGGACAGGGCGGAACGAGCAGTACGTC. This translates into CASRRTGRNEQYV.

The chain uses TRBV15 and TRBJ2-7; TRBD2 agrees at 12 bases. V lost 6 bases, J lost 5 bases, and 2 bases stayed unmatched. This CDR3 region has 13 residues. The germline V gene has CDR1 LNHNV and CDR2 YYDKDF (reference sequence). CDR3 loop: CATRLAGGHEQYV. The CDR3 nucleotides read TGTGCCACCAGACTAGCGGGGGGCCACGAGCAGTACGTC.

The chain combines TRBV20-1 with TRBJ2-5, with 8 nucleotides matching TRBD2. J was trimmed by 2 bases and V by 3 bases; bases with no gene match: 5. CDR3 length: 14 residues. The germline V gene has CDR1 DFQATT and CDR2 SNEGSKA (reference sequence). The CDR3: CSASTGGWQETQYF. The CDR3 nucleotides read TGCAGTGCTAGTACGGGGGGGTGGCAAGAGACCCAGTACTTC.

In nucleotides, the CDR3 is TGTGCCAGTGGGCGGGGACCAAGCCAGACCCAGTACTTC. It specifies CASGRGPSQTQYF. This chain joins TRBV19 and TRBJ2-5, with D possibly matching TRBD2 (6 bases). V lost 8 bases and J lost 6, with 16 bases in between. The CDR3 runs to 13 residues. The germline gives CDR1 LNHDA, CDR2 SQIVND (reference sequence).

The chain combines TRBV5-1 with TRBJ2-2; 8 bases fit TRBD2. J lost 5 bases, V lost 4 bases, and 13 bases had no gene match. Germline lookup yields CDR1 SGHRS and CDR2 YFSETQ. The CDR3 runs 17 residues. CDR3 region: CASSTLGLAGGTGELFF. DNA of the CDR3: TGCGCCAGCAGCACACTCGGACTAGCTGGGGGTACCGGGGAGCTGTTTTTT.

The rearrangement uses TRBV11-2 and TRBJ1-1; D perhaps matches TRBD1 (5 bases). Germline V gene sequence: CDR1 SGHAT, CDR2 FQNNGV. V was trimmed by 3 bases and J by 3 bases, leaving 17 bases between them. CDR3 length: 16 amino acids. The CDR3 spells CASSLGRRAYYTEAFF. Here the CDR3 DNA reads TGTGCCAGCAGCTTGGGGCGCAGGGCATATTACACTGAAGCTTTCTTT. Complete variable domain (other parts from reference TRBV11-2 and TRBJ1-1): EAGVAQSPRYKIIEKRQSVAFWCNPISGHATLYWYQQILGQGPKLLIQFQNNGVVDDSQLPKDRFSAERLKGVDSTLKIQPAKLEDSAVYLCASSLGRRAYYTEAFFGQGTRLTVV.

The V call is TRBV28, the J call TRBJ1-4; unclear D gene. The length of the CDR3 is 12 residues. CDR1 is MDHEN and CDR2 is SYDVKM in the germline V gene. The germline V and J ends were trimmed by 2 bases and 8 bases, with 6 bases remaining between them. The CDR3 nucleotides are TGTGCCAGCAGTTTAGTAGAGGAAAAACTGTTTTTT. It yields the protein CASSLVEEKLFF.

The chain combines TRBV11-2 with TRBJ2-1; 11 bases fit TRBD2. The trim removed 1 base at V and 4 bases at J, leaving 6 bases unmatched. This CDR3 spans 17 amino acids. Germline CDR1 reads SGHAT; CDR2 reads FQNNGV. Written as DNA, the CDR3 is TGTGCCAGCAGCTTAGTAGGGCTAGCGGGAGGATACAATGAGCAGTTCTTC. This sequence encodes CASSLVGLAGGYNEQFF.

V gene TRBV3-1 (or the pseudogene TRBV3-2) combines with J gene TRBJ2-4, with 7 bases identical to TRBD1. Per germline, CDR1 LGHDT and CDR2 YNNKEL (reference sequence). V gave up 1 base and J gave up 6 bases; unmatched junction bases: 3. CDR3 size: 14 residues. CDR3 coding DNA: TGTGCCAGCAGCCAAGCCCGGGACAGAAACATTCAGTACTTC. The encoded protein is CASSQARDRNIQYF.

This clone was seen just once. The CDR3 bases are TGTGCCAGCAGCTTCAACGGGGGGCCCACCGGGGAGCTGTTTTTT. This gives the protein CASSFNGGPTGELFF. The chain has TRBV5-5 and TRBJ2-2, with D tentatively TRBD2 (7 bases). The CDR3 has 15 amino acids. Deletions cut 2 bases from V and 4 bases from J, with 12 bases between. Germline lookup yields CDR1 SGHKS and CDR2 YYEKEE (reference sequence).

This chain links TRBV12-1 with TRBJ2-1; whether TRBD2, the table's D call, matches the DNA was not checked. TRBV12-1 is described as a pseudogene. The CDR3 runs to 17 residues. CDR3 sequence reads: CASSPVWYGVAGGEQFF. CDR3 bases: TGTGCCAGCAGCCCAGTTTGGTACGGGGTGGCCGGGGGTGAGCAGTTCTTC.

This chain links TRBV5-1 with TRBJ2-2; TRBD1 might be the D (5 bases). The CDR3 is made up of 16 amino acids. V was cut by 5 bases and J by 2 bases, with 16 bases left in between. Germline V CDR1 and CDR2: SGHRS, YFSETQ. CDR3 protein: CASSSPQGLNTGELFF. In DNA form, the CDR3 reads TGCGCCAGCAGTTCACCCCAGGGCCTTAACACCGGGGAGCTGTTTTTT.

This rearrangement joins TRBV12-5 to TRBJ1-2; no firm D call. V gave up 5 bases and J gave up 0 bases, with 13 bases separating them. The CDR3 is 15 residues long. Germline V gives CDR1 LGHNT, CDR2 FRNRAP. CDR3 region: CASGPPGTTNYGYTF. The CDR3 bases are TGTGCTAGTGGTCCCCCAGGCACCACTAACTATGGCTACACCTTC. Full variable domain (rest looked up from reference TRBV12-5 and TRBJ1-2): DARVTQTPRHKVTEMGQEVTMRCQPILGHNTVFWYRQTMMQGLELLAYFRNRAPLDDSGMPKDRFSAEMPDATLATLKIQPSEPRDSAVYFCASGPPGTTNYGYTFGSGTRLTVV.

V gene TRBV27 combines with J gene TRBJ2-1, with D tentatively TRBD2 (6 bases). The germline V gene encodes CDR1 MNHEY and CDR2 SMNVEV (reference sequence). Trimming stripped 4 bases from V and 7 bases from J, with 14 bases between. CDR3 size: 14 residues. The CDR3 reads CASSSSRGSNEQFF. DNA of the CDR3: TGTGCCAGCAGTTCATCACGGGGGTCTAATGAGCAGTTCTTC.

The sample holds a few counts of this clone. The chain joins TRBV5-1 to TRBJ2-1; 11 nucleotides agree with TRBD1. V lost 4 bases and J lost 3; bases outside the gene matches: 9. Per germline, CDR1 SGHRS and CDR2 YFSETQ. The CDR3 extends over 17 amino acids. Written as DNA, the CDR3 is TGCGCCAGCAGCGCGGACAGGGGGCGCCGATTCTACAATGAGCAGTTCTTC. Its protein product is CASSADRGRRFYNEQFF.

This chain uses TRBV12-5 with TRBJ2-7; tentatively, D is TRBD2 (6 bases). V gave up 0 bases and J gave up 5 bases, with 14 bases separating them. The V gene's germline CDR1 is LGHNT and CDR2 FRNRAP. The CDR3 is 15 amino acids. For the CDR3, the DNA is TGTGCTAGTGGTTTGGTACGGGGGTTAGACGACGAGCAGTACTTC. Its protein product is CASGLVRGLDDEQYF.

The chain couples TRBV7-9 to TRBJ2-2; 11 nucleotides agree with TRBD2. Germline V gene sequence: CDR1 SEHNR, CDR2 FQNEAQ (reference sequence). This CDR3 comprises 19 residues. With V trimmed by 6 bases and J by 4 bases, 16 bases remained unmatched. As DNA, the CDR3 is TGTGCCAGCAGAAGACTAGCGGGGACTTCTACCCGGGGCACCGGGGAGCTGTTTTTT. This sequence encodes CASRRLAGTSTRGTGELFF.

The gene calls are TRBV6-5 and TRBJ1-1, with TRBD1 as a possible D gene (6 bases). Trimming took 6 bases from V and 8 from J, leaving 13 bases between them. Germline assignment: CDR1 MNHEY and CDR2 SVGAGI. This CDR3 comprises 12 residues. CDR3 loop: CASSRSGTEAFF. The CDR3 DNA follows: TGTGCCAGCAGCCGGTCCGGGACAGAAGCTTTCTTT.

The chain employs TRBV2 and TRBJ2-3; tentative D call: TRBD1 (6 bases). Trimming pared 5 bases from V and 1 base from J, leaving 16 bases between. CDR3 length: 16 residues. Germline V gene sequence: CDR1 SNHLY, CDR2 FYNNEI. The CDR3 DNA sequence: TGTGCCAGCAGTTTAGCAGGGGAGCTACGCACAGATACGCAGTATTTT. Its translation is CASSLAGELRTDTQYF.